Below are 3 T cell receptor beta chains sequenced from a single sample in a study of cytomegalovirus exposure and HLA in healthy donors. 60 Vbeta and 13 Jbeta primers were used in PCR. Sequenced by immunoSEQ multiplex PCR; TCRdb stores in-frame clones only, minus some. Altogether roughly 180,000 clones are present, about 77% being singletons, with the ten largest covering roughly 2.5%. Sequencing was carried out using PBMCs. These receptors came from a woman in her 30s in good health and CMV-seropositive.

As for this clone: This is likely a read error, given that the CDR3 carries no conserved phenylalanine or tryptophan at its end. The chain is built from TRBV4-1 and TRBJ2-7; TRBD2 agrees at 11 bases. J was trimmed by 1 base and V by 4 bases; bases with no gene match: 6. Per germline, CDR1 MGHRA and CDR2 YSYEKL. This CDR3 contains 16 residues. The CDR3 is CASSLPTSGGSYEQYL. CDR3 in DNA: TGCGCCAGCAGCCTCCCTACTAGCGGGGGTTCCTACGAGCAGTACCTC.

The CDR3 spells CASSYGLAGGPNTGELFF. CDR3 nucleotides: TGCGCCAGCAGCTACGGACTAGCGGGGGGCCCGAACACCGGGGAGCTGTTTTTT. The rearrangement links TRBV5-1 to TRBJ2-2; 14 positions match TRBD2. The CDR3 sequence is 18 residues long. After removal of 3 bases from V and 0 bases from J, the junction contained 4 bases not matched to a gene. Germline CDR1 SGHRS, CDR2 YFSETQ.

This clone was recorded only once. The CDR3 coding sequence is TGTGCCAGCATCGACCGAGCGGGGGCCGGAGATACGCAGTATTTT. It encodes CASIDRAGAGDTQYF. The chain employs TRBV5-4 and TRBJ2-3, with 8 bases that match TRBD2. The CDR3 contains 15 residues. Germline trimming cut 6 bases from V and 5 bases from J; bases unmatched to any gene: 11. The V gene's germline CDR1 is SGHNT and CDR2 YYREEE (reference sequence).